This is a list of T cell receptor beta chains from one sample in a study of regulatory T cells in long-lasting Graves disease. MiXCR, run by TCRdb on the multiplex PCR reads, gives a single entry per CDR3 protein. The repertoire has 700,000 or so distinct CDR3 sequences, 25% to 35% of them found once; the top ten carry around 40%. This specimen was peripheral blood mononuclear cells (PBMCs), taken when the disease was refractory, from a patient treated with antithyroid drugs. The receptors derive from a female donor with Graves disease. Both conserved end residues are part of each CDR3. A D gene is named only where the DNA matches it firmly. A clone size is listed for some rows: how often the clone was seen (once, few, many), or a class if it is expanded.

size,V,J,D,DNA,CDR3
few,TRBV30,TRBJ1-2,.,TGTGCCTGGAGTGTAGCAGGGTGGGACTATGGCTACACCTTC,CAWSVAGWDYGYTF
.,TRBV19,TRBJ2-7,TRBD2,TGTGCCAGTGCTAGCGGGAGCGAAACCTACGAGCAGTACTTC,CASASGSETYEQYF
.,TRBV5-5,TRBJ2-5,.,TGTGCCAGCAGCTTACAGGGATTGCAAGAGACCCAGTACTTC,CASSLQGLQETQYF
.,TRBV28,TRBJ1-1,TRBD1,TGTGCCAGCAGTGGGGGACAGGGCGACACTGAAGCTTTCTTT,CASSGGQGDTEAFF
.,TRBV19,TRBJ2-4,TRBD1,TGTGCCAGTAGGCTCGACAGGGGAGCCAAAAACATTCAGTACTTC,CASRLDRGAKNIQYF
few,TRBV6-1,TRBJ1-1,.,TGTGCCAGCAGTGAAGAGCCAGGGCACACTGAAGCTTTCTTT,CASSEEPGHTEAFF
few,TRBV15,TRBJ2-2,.,TGTGCCACCAGCAGAGATCTCCAGCAGGACAAACAGGGGGAGCTGTTTTTT,CATSRDLQQDKQGELFF
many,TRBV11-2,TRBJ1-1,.,TGTGCCAGCAGCTTAGGGGTCGGGGCGGGCACTGAAGCTTTCTTT,CASSLGVGAGTEAFF
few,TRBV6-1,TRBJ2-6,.,TGTGCCAGCAGTGAAGGGGGTGGGGCCAACGTCCTGACTTTC,CASSEGGGANVLTF
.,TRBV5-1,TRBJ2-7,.,TGCGCCAGCGGAGGGGCCCGGGGCGAGCAGTACTTC,CASGGARGEQYF
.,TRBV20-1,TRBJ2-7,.,TGCAGTGCTAAAATCGGCGGCGAGCAGTACTTC,CSAKIGGEQYF
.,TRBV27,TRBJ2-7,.,TGTGCCAGCAGTTTCCTCGACAGGCCCTCCTACGAGCAGTACTTC,CASSFLDRPSYEQYF
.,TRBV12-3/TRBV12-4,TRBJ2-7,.,TGTGCCAGCAGTTTGAGGAACGGCTACGAGCAGTACTTC,CASSLRNGYEQYF
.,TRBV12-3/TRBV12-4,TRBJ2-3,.,TGTGCCAGCAGTTTAGGCAGGCAGCCTAGCACAGATACGCAGTATTTT,CASSLGRQPSTDTQYF
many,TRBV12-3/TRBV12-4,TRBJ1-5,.,TGTGCCAGCAGTTTGAGGGGGAATCAGCCCCAGCATTTT,CASSLRGNQPQHF
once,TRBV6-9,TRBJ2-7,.,TGTGCCAGCAGTTTAATTGGGGATAGCGAGCAGTACTTC,CASSLIGDSEQYF
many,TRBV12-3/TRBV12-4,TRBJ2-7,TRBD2,TGTGCCAGCAGTCTGCGGACTAGCGGGAGCAACGAGCAGTACTTC,CASSLRTSGSNEQYF
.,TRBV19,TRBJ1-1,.,TGTGCCAGTAGTATACGGGGGGCGAACACTGAAGCTTTCTTT,CASSIRGANTEAFF